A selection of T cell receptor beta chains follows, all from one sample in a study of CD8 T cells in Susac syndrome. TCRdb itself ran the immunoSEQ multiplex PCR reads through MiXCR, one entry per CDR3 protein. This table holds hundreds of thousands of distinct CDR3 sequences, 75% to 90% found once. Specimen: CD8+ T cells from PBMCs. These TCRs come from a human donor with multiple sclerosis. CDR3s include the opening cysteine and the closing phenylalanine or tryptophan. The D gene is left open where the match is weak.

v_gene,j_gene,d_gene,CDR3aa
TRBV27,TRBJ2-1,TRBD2,CASSFSLAGEQFF
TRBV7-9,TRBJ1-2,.,CASSLSPAANYGYTF
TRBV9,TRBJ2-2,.,CASSVPRNGELFF
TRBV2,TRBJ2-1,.,CASTTRDGEGNEQFF
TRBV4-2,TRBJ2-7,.,CASSQVADGSYEQYF
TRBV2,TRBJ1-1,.,CASSEDREDTEAFF
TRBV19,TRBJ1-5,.,CASSLETGFNQPQHF
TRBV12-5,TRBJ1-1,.,CASGTDTGNTEAFF
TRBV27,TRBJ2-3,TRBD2,CASSLAGLPYTQYF
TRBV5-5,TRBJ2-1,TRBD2,CASSLHGEGNNEQFF
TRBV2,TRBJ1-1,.,CASSDIDTEAFF
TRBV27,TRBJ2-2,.,CASSLGGGELFF
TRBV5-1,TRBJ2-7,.,CASSLVGIYEQYF
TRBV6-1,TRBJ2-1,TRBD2,CASTMAGGGEQFF
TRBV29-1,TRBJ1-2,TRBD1,CSVEGVPGQAYGYTF
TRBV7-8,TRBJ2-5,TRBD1,CASSLRAQGFQETQYF
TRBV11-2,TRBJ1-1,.,CASSPEDSLNTEAFF
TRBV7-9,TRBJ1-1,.,CASSPRTANTEAFF
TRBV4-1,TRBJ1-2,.,CASSQDPAGNYGYTF
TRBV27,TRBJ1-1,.,CASSLSRGLNTEAFF
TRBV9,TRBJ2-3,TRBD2,CASSVGPLIGTSELDTQYF
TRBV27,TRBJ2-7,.,CASSLSPGFSWEQYF
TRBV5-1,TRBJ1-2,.,CASSLSAVPTPPNYGYTF
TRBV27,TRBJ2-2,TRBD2,CASSLRSGGWTGELFF
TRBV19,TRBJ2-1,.,CASSETLYNEQFF
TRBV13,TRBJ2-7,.,CASSARIGTYEQYF
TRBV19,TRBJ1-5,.,CASTIQAAGNQPQHF
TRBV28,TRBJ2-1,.,CASSERDNEQSF
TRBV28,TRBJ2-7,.,CASSFTQGLSDEQYF
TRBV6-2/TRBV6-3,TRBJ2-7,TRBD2,CASSSLSGISSYEQYF
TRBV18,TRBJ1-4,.,CASSPTLGTSLFATNEKLFF
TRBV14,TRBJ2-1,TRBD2,CASSQDAGGPYEQFF
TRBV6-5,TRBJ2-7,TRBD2,CASSYTIPSGRDEYEQYF
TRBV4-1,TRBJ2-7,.,CASSQDAWQVVYEQYF
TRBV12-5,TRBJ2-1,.,CASGLGSTYNEQFF
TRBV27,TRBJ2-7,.,CASRQFPPVAGPYEQYF
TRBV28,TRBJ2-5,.,CASRQDFRETQYF